This TCR beta chain was retrieved from a study of blood T cell repertoires in COVID-19. On the study more broadly: Samples of COVID-19 (acute and convalescent) were obtained from the United States, Italy and Spain.

Assay used: immunoSEQ multiplex PCR; TCRdb lists only in-frame clones, some missing. The sample carries 200,000 to 250,000 clones, roughly 75% recorded once. Trimming left V 2 bases short and J 4 bases short, with 13 bases between. The CDR3 sequence is 15 residues long. Germline V lookup: CDR1 KGHDR, CDR2 SFDVKD. This chain uses TRBV24-1 with TRBJ1-1; no clear D. The specimen was peripheral blood. The TCR comes from a woman in her seventies with acute or convalescent COVID-19. The chain's CDR3 is CATSDYPDRLTEAFF. In DNA form, the CDR3 reads TGTGCCACCAGTGATTATCCGGATAGACTCACTGAAGCTTTCTTT.